Listed here is a single TCR beta chain. Its antigen is currently unknown. The record originates from a study of cytomegalovirus exposure and HLA in healthy donors. Study-wide findings and caveats: Later, an analysis found that TCR clusters from the first cohort tended to co-occur in the roughly 120 validation repertoires. Some TCR beta chains (more than 150 of them) were listed as cytomegalovirus-associated. Rare TCR sequences dominated, though some public TCRs recurred in many donors.

V was clipped by 6 bases and J by 6 bases; unmatched bases: 7. The CDR3 extends over 13 amino acids. Germline assignment: CDR1 SEHNR and CDR2 FQNEAQ (reference sequence). Sequenced by immunoSEQ multiplex PCR; TCRdb stores in-frame clones only, minus some. The sample holds around 150,000 clones, 80% to 95% seen once. This sequence was found in a man aged 18-30 years in good health and CMV-seronegative. This chain joins TRBV7-9 and TRBJ2-5, with TRBD1 identical over 7 bases. The specimen was PBMCs. CDR3 DNA: TGTGCCAGCAGAACAGGGGCCTCAAAGACCCAGTACTTC. Protein: CASRTGASKTQYF.